The 5 T cell receptor beta chains reported below all come from one sample, sequenced in a study of tumor-infiltrating lymphocytes in primary liver carcinoma. Without any cell sorting, roughly 17-31 mg of bulk tissue yielded co-extracted RNA and DNA. Total RNA amounting to around 450 ng was the source from which TCR beta cDNA was made with a constant-region primer. Library construction for TCR beta comprised three nested multiplex PCR rounds performed with slightly modified ARM-PCR. Running 10 cycles apiece, the first two PCR rounds relied on TRBV1-TRBV30 forward primers together with a C-beta reverse primer. From the multiplex PCR reads, TCRdb called clonotypes with MiXCR, one entry per CDR3 protein. Of roughly 78,000 distinct CDR3 sequences listed, 71% are singletons. Material for sequencing was liver tumor tissue from sampling region 4. The sample's subset: tumor region T4, right-lateral pole. The source of these receptors is a woman aged 55-70 years with primary liver carcinoma and hepatitis B virus infection.

This clonotype is labeled medium-sized (0.01 to 0.1%). This chain links TRBV11-2 with TRBJ2-7; D is possibly TRBD1 (6 bases). The V gene lost 4 bases and the J gene lost 0 bases, with 10 bases spanning the gap. In germline, CDR1 is SGHAT, CDR2 FQNNGV. The CDR3 runs 14 residues. The CDR3 protein is CASSSDRSSYEQYF. The CDR3, as DNA: TGTGCCAGCAGCTCCGACAGGAGCTCCTACGAGCAGTACTTC. Based on the CDR3 plus reference TRBV11-2 and TRBJ2-7, the full variable domain is EAGVAQSPRYKIIEKRQSVAFWCNPISGHATLYWYQQILGQGPKLLIQFQNNGVVDDSQLPKDRFSAERLKGVDSTLKIQPAKLEDSAVYLCASSSDRSSYEQYFGPGTRLTVT.

On this clonotype: The conserved final phenylalanine or tryptophan is absent from the CDR3, which likely points to a read error. The chain combines TRBV7-8 with TRBJ1-1, with D unresolved. This CDR3 spans 14 amino acids. Germline-derived CDR1 and CDR2 are SGHVS and FQNEAQ. CDR3: CVSSLREVNTEAFI. CDR3 sequence (DNA): TGTGTCAGCAGCTTAAGGGAGGTGAACACTGAAGCTTTCATT.

Comments on this clonotype: The junction and the germline gene differ at one end; a read error may be behind it. This chain uses TRBV30 with TRBJ2-7; D might be TRBD2 (6 bases). This CDR3 spans 13 amino acids. In germline, CDR1 is GTSNPN, CDR2 SVGIG (reference sequence). The CDR3 sequence: CARRRRGDKEQYF. CDR3 in DNA: TGTGCCCGGAGGCGGCGGGGAGACAAAGAGCAGTACTTC.

This chain joins TRBV29-1 and TRBJ2-1; D might be TRBD2 (6 bases). This CDR3 has 15 amino acids. Trimming shortened V by 1 base and J by 7 bases, and 17 bases separated the two germline ends. CDR1 and CDR2 (germline): SQVTM, ANQGSEA. CDR3 sequence reads: CSVEVRASEINEQFF. In DNA form, the CDR3 reads TGCAGCGTTGAAGTCCGGGCTAGCGAGATTAATGAGCAGTTCTTC.

This chain uses TRBV19 with TRBJ2-1, with D possibly matching TRBD2 (5 bases). V shed 5 bases and J shed 4 bases, with 21 bases lying between them. The CDR3 sequence is 17 residues long. Germline V lookup: CDR1 LNHDA, CDR2 SQIVND (reference sequence). The CDR3 region is CASSVRQMASWYNEQFF. CDR3 bases: TGTGCCAGTAGTGTTCGACAAATGGCTAGCTGGTACAATGAGCAGTTCTTC.